Each of the 28 T cell receptor beta chains below was sequenced from the same sample in a study of T cells in Graves' hyperthyroidism and ophthalmopathy. The source material, RNA transcripts, was used to amplify TCR beta CDR3 regions. In the first-round RT-PCR of the TCR CDR3, the HTBI primer set was used. TCRdb itself ran the multiplex PCR reads through MiXCR, one entry per CDR3 protein. The sample records around 700,000 distinct CDR3 sequences, roughly a sixth being singletons. The sample comprised blood. These receptor sequences come from a woman aged 45-65 years with Graves' hyperthyroidism that later progressed to Graves' ophthalmopathy.

V usage is TRBV12-3 or TRBV12-4 and J usage is TRBJ2-5; 9 bases map to TRBD2. The J segment lost 5 bases and the V segment lost 3 bases, leaving 7 bases of the junction unmatched. The CDR3 sequence is 15 residues long. Here the CDR3 reads CASSFFRGGGETQYF. The CDR3, as DNA: TGTGCCAGCAGTTTTTTTCGCGGGGGGGGTGAGACCCAGTACTTC.

This chain uses TRBV3-1 with TRBJ2-3; D is ambiguous. The CDR3 covers 18 residues. Germline V CDR1 and CDR2: LGHDT, YNNKEL (reference sequence). Trimming took 1 base from V and 3 from J, leaving 20 bases between them. In DNA, the CDR3 is TGTGCCAGCAGCCAAGGATACACGGCCACGCTCGCGACAGATACGCAGTATTTT. This codes for CASSQGYTATLATDTQYF.

In its sample, this clonotype was seen many times. The chain recombines TRBV5-1 with TRBJ2-7, with 8 bases matching TRBD1. The CDR3 is made up of 15 amino acids. With V trimmed by 4 bases and J by 0 bases, 6 bases remained unmatched. Per the germline V gene, CDR1 is SGHRS and CDR2 is YFSETQ. The CDR3 DNA reads as TGCGCCAGCAGCAGACCGACAGGGGACTCCTACGAGCAGTACTTC. This encodes CASSRPTGDSYEQYF.

In its sample, this clonotype was seen a few times. This chain uses TRBV12-5 with TRBJ2-2; TRBD2 matches 8 bases. Trimming took 7 bases from V and 7 from J; bases not matched to a gene: 17. Per the germline V gene, CDR1 is LGHNT and CDR2 is FRNRAP. This CDR3 comprises 17 residues. The CDR3 DNA sequence: TGTGCTAGTGCCCAACCTTTCCGGGGGGGCCCGGGCGGGGAGCTGTTTTTT. Its translation is CASAQPFRGGPGGELFF.

This chain joins TRBV6-5 and TRBJ2-1; D is ambiguous. Germline lookup yields CDR1 MNHEY and CDR2 SVGAGI. This CDR3 is 13 amino acids long. V was trimmed by 0 bases and J by 6 bases, leaving 6 bases between them. The CDR3 DNA reads as TGTGCCAGCAGTTACTCTTCGTCCAATGAGCAGTTCTTC. Translating it yields CASSYSSSNEQFF.

This clonotype was seen a handful of times. The V call is TRBV4-2, the J call TRBJ2-1; no reliable D call. This CDR3 has 15 residues. V shed 1 base and J shed 1 base, with 8 bases lying between them. CDR1 is LGHNA, CDR2 YNFKEQ, per germline. CDR3 protein: CASSQGVDSYNEQFF. Written as DNA, the CDR3 is TGTGCCAGCAGCCAAGGGGTTGATTCCTACAATGAGCAGTTCTTC.

This clonotype has a handful of counts. The chain is built from TRBV6-1 and TRBJ1-1; a possible D gene is TRBD1 (5 bases). CDR3 size: 13 residues. CDR1 MNHNS and CDR2 SASEGT come from the germline V gene. The V and J ends lost 2 bases and 4 bases respectively, with 8 bases between them. The CDR3 bases are TGTGCCAGCAGTGAAACAGGCCTCACTGAAGCTTTCTTT. This codes for CASSETGLTEAFF.

This clonotype has ten or more counts. The J gene is TRBJ1-1, the V gene TRBV3-1; weak D call: TRBD1 (5 bases). CDR1 and CDR2 from the germline V gene are LGHDT and YNNKEL (reference sequence). The CDR3 contains 14 residues. Trimming left V 0 bases short and J 1 base short, with 6 bases between. The CDR3 DNA follows: TGTGCCAGCAGCCAAGATACAGGGAACACTGAAGCTTTCTTT. It specifies CASSQDTGNTEAFF.

For this clonotype: The CDR3 carries no conserved terminal phenylalanine or tryptophan, so it likely arises from a read error. The chain is built from TRBV20-1 and TRBJ2-3, with D uncertain. The CDR3 totals 15 residues. V shed 2 bases and J shed 0 bases, with 12 bases lying between them. Germline-derived CDR1 and CDR2 are DFQATT and SNEGSKA (reference sequence). CDR3 sequence: CSARSPALSTDTQYS. CDR3 nucleotide sequence: TGCAGTGCTAGATCCCCGGCCTTAAGCACAGATACGCAGTATTCT.

This chain joins TRBV7-6 and TRBJ2-5, with D perhaps matching TRBD2 (6 bases). The CDR3 contains 15 residues. CDR1 and CDR2 from the germline V gene are SGHVS and FNYEAQ. V was shortened by 5 bases and J by 2 bases, with 15 bases between the two germline ends. The CDR3: CASSPQTDYQETQYF. CDR3 DNA sequence: TGTGCCAGCAGCCCACAGACGGACTATCAAGAGACCCAGTACTTC.

This clonotype was observed at least ten times. This chain uses TRBV2 with TRBJ2-1; 8 bases align to TRBD1. V lost 6 bases and J lost 6; bases outside the gene matches: 7. The CDR3 sequence is 14 residues long. Germline V gives CDR1 SNHLY, CDR2 FYNNEI. The CDR3 spells CASRHGQGPNEQFF. CDR3 nucleotide sequence: TGTGCCAGCAGACACGGACAGGGTCCCAATGAGCAGTTCTTC.

At least ten counts were recorded for this clonotype. CDR3 protein: CASRPRGFYGYTF. DNA of the CDR3: TGTGCCAGCAGACCCAGGGGGTTCTATGGCTACACCTTC. This chain connects TRBV27 to TRBJ1-2, with 7 nucleotides matching TRBD1. The CDR3 is 13 residues long. Trimming took 6 bases from V and 4 from J; bases not matched to a gene: 5. CDR1 and CDR2 (germline): MNHEY, SMNVEV (reference sequence).

This clonotype came up many times. V gene TRBV7-9 combines with J gene TRBJ2-1; 10 bases line up with TRBD1. Germline V CDR1 and CDR2: SEHNR, FQNEAQ (reference sequence). V was clipped by 4 bases and J by 0 bases; unmatched bases: 0. There are 15 residues in the CDR3. The CDR3 sequence is CASSWTGGSYNEQFF. CDR3 DNA sequence: TGTGCCAGCAGCTGGACAGGGGGCTCCTACAATGAGCAGTTCTTC.

This clonotype was observed a handful of times. The chain employs TRBV29-1 and TRBJ2-1, with D possibly matching TRBD1 (7 bases). Germline values: CDR1 SQVTM, CDR2 ANQGSEA. V dropped 5 bases and J dropped 6 bases, with 23 bases sitting between them. The CDR3 runs to 16 residues. The CDR3 nucleotides read TGCAGCGTTTCCCCACTGCGGGACAGCCTCTCCAATGAGCAGTTCTTC. It yields the protein CSVSPLRDSLSNEQFF.

This clonotype was counted at least ten times. The J gene is TRBJ2-1, the V gene TRBV7-6, with no clear D. Germline V gives CDR1 SGHVS, CDR2 FNYEAQ. Between the trimmed V and J ends, which lost 1 base and 7 bases, there was a span of 5 bases. The CDR3 is made up of 12 amino acids. The CDR3 protein is CASSLGSNEQFF. CDR3 sequence (DNA): TGTGCCAGCAGCTTAGGGTCAAATGAGCAGTTCTTC. Full variable domain (rest looked up from reference TRBV7-6 and TRBJ2-1): GAGVSQSPRYKVTKRGQDVALRCDPISGHVSLYWYRQALGQGPEFLTYFNYEAQQDKSGLPNDRFSAERPEGSISTLTIQRTEQRDSAMYRCASSLGSNEQFFGPGTRLTVL.

This clonotype was counted a single time. The rearrangement uses TRBV25-1 and TRBJ1-4; D is unclear. Per the germline V gene, CDR1 is MGHDK and CDR2 is SYGVNS. This CDR3 is 13 amino acids long. V shed 3 bases and J shed 8 bases, with 10 bases lying between them. The CDR3 DNA sequence: TGTGCCAGCAGTGACCTAGGTCGGGAAAAACTGTTTTTT. Its translation is CASSDLGREKLFF.

This clonotype turned up a few times. The V gene is TRBV4-1, the J gene TRBJ1-6; 8 nucleotides agree with TRBD1. After removal of 4 bases from V and 5 bases from J, the junction contained 13 bases not matched to a gene. The CDR3 spans 18 residues. Germline V lookup: CDR1 MGHRA, CDR2 YSYEKL. CDR3 nucleotides: TGCGCCAGCAGCCTTATTCCGGGACAGGTCCTGGATAATTCACCCCTCCACTTT. It specifies CASSLIPGQVLDNSPLHF.

This clonotype was picked up many times. This chain uses TRBV28 with TRBJ2-7; the D gene is possibly TRBD2 (6 bases). Germline lookup yields CDR1 MDHEN and CDR2 SYDVKM. Trimming removed 5 bases from V and 6 bases from J, with 20 bases in between. This CDR3 spans 15 amino acids. The CDR3 DNA reads TGTGCCAGCAGTACCCCGGACGGGACTTTTGGCGAGCAGTACTTC. Its protein product is CASSTPDGTFGEQYF.

V and J are TRBV13 and TRBJ2-1; 9 bases line up with TRBD1. With V trimmed by 5 bases and J by 7 bases, 6 bases remained unmatched. The CDR3 contains 14 residues. CDR1 and CDR2 (germline): PRHDT, FYEKMQ (reference sequence). The DNA for the CDR3 is TGTGCCAGCAGCCTACAGGGGGCTCGGAATGAGCAGTTCTTC. Amino acid sequence: CASSLQGARNEQFF.

The chain uses TRBV19 and TRBJ1-1, with D possibly TRBD1 on 5 matching bases. Germline V gene sequence: CDR1 LNHDA, CDR2 SQIVND (reference sequence). There are 13 residues in the CDR3. The ends were cut back, 5 bases at V and 3 bases at J, with 10 bases in the middle. As DNA, the CDR3 is TGTGCCAGTAGTCGGGACGGATACACTGAAGCTTTCTTT. This translates into CASSRDGYTEAFF.

The J gene is TRBJ1-6, the V gene TRBV9; no clear D. The CDR3 is made up of 15 amino acids. V lost 0 bases to trimming and J lost 10 bases, with 14 bases between them. Germline loops: CDR1 SGDLS, CDR2 YYNGEE. The CDR3 reads CASSVAVGGRSPLHF. The CDR3 region has the DNA TGTGCCAGCAGCGTAGCTGTAGGTGGACGATCACCCCTCCACTTT.

V and J are TRBV18 and TRBJ2-5, with 11 positions matching TRBD1. The J segment lost 1 base and the V segment lost 2 bases, leaving 3 bases of the junction unmatched. Germline CDR1 KGHSH, CDR2 LQKENI. CDR3 length: 16 amino acids. The CDR3, as DNA: TGTGCCAGCTCACCATCGGGACAGGGGGTCCAAGAGACCCAGTACTTC. The encoded protein is CASSPSGQGVQETQYF. The full variable domain, completed using reference TRBV18 and TRBJ2-5, is NAGVMQNPRHLVRRRGQEARLRCSPMKGHSHVYWYRQLPEEGLKFMVYLQKENIIDESGMPKERFSAEFPKEGPSILRIQQVVRGDSAAYFCASSPSGQGVQETQYFGPGTRLLVL.

The CDR3 DNA is TGTGCCAGCAAATCCTCAGAGAACACTGAAGCTTTCTTT. Encoded protein: CASKSSENTEAFF. This sequence joins TRBV6-2 or TRBV6-3 and TRBJ1-1, with D hard to call. The CDR3 consists of 13 residues. Germline lookup yields CDR1 MNHEY and CDR2 SVGEGT. Trimming pared 7 bases from V and 1 base from J, leaving 10 bases between.

This clonotype has more than one count but fewer than ten. The CDR3 spells CASSIGDRGRETQYF. Written as DNA, the CDR3 is TGTGCCAGTAGTATAGGTGACAGGGGGCGGGAGACCCAGTACTTC. The gene calls are TRBV19 and TRBJ2-5, with 10 positions matching TRBD1. Germline CDR1 and CDR2: LNHDA and SQIVND (reference sequence). The CDR3 consists of 15 residues. V was clipped by 1 base and J by 5 bases; unmatched bases: 4.

This clonotype was detected many times. This chain uses TRBV3-1 with TRBJ2-5, with TRBD2 matching over 9 bases. Germline-derived CDR1 and CDR2 are LGHDT and YNNKEL (reference sequence). This CDR3 region has 14 residues. V was pared by 5 bases and J by 2 bases, with 3 bases of the junction left unmatched. The CDR3: CASSSSGDQETQYF. The DNA for the CDR3 is TGTGCCAGCAGCTCTAGCGGGGATCAAGAGACCCAGTACTTC.

This clonotype was seen only a few times. Because the CDR3 is missing its conserved closing phenylalanine or tryptophan, this is likely a read error. V gene TRBV30 combines with J gene TRBJ1-1; D remains ambiguous. Germline V lookup: CDR1 GTSNPN, CDR2 SVGIG (reference sequence). The CDR3 consists of 13 residues. The V end was cut by 0 bases, the J end by 0 bases, with 5 bases between. The CDR3 DNA reads TGTGCCTGGAGTGTATCTGTGAACACTGAAGCTTTCTCT. This sequence encodes CAWSVSVNTEAFS.

Ten or more counts support this clonotype. The chain combines TRBV7-2 with TRBJ2-2, with a possible D match to TRBD1 (6 bases). The CDR3 length is 15 residues. Trimming shortened V by 3 bases and J by 1 base, and 9 bases separated the two germline ends. The germline CDR1 and CDR2 sequences are SGHTA and FQGNSA. This chain's CDR3 is CASSLLGQNTGELFF. CDR3 bases: TGTGCCAGCAGCTTGCTGGGACAGAACACCGGGGAGCTGTTTTTT.

This clonotype was seen more than once but under ten times. The rearrangement uses TRBV29-1 and TRBJ2-1; D tentatively reads TRBD1 or TRBD2 (5 bases each). The CDR3 has 16 residues. Germline V gene data show CDR1 as SQVTM and CDR2 as ANQGSEA. V lost 0 bases, J lost 4 bases, and 16 bases lay in between. CDR3 region: CSVEEMGSGAYNEQFF. CDR3 bases: TGCAGCGTTGAAGAGATGGGGAGTGGGGCATACAATGAGCAGTTCTTC.